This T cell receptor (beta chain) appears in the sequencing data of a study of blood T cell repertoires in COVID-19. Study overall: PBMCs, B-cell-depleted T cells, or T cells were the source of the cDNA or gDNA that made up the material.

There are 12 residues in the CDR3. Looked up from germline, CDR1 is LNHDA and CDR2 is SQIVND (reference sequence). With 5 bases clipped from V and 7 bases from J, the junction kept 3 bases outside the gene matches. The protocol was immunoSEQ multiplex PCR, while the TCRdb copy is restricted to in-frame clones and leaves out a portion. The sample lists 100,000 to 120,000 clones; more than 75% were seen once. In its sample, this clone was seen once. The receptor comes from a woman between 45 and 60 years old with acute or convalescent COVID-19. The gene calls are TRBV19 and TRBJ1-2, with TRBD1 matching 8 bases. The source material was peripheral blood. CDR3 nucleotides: TGTGCCAGTAGTCTGGGGACAGGTGGCTACACCTTC. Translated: CASSLGTGGYTF.